This T cell receptor (beta chain) was sequenced for a study of T cells after yellow fever vaccination. Study overall: Fractions of limited cellularity were prepared by means of SMART-Seq v4 Ultra Low Input.

Conversion of TCR transcripts into cDNA relied on 5'RACE template switching, which added a universal primer site and UMIs. TCRdb reprocessed the 5' RACE reads with MiXCR, giving one entry per CDR3 protein. The data contain about 52,000 distinct CDR3 sequences, 6.6% of them singletons. Overall study findings and caveats: Primary-vaccination clones mostly resurfaced post-booster (under 98% CD4, more than 80% CD8).

The CDR3 is 13 amino acids. Germline loops: CDR1 MNHEY, CDR2 SMNVEV (reference sequence). With V trimmed by 8 bases and J by 5 bases, 7 bases remained unmatched. The specimen comprised CD8+ T cells not binding an NS4B(214-222) dextramer, sorted from PBMCs, sampled about 41 days after the first yellow fever vaccination. This chain connects TRBV27 to TRBJ2-5; 8 nucleotides agree with TRBD1. This clonotype was sampled from a man aged 18 to 35 who received the YFV17D yellow fever vaccine. CDR3 sequence (DNA): TGTGCCAGCCGCCCAGGGGGCAAGGAGACCCAGTACTTC. It yields the protein CASRPGGKETQYF.